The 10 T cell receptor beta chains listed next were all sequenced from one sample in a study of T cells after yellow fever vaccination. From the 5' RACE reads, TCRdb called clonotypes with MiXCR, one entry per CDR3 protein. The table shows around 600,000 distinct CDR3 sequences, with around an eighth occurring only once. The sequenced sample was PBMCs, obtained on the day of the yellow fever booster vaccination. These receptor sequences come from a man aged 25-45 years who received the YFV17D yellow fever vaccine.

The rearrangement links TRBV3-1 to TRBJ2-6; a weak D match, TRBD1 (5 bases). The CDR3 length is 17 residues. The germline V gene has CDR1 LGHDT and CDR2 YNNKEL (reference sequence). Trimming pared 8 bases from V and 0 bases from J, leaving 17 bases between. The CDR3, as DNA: TGTGCCAGCTCCCAAGGAACAGGAAACTCTGGGGCCAACGTCCTGACTTTC. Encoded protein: CASSQGTGNSGANVLTF.

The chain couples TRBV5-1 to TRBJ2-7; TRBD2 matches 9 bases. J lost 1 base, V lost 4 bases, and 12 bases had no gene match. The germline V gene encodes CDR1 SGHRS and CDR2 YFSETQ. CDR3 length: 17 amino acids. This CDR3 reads CASSPTRGTSISYEQYF. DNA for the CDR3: TGCGCCAGCAGCCCTACTCGCGGGACTAGCATTTCCTACGAGCAGTACTTC.

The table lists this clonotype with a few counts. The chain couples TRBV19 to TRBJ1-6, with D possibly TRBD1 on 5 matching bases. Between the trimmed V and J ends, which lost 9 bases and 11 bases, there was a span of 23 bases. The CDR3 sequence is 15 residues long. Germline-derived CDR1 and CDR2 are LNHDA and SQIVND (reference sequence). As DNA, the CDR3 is TGTGCCAGCACAGGAATCGACAGCTATAACACACCCCTCCACTTT. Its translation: CASTGIDSYNTPLHF.

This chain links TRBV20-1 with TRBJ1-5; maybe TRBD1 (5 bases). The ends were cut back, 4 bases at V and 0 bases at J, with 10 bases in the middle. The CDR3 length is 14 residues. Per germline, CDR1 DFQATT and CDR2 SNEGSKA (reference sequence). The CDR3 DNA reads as TGCAGTGCTAAGGGGTGGGTTAGCAATCAGCCCCAGCATTTT. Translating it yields CSAKGWVSNQPQHF.

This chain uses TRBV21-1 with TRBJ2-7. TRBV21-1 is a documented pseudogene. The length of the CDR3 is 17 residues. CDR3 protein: CASSKETSASSSYEQYF. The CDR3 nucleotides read TGTGCCAGCAGCAAAGAAACTTCGGCGTCGAGCTCCTACGAGCAGTACTTC.

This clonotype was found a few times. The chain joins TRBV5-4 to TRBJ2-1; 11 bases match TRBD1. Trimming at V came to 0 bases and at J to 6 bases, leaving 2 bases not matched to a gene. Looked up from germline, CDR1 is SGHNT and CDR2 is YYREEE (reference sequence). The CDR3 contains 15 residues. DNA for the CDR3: TGTGCCAGCAGCTTGGGGGGGACAGGGGGCAATGAGCAGTTCTTC. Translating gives CASSLGGTGGNEQFF.

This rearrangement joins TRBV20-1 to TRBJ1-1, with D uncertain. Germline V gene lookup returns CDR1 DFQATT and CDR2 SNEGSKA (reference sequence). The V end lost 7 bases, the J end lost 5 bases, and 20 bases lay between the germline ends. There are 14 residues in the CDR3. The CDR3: CSVEGKRRLTEAFF. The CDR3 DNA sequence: TGCAGTGTCGAAGGCAAGAGGCGGCTTACTGAAGCTTTCTTT.

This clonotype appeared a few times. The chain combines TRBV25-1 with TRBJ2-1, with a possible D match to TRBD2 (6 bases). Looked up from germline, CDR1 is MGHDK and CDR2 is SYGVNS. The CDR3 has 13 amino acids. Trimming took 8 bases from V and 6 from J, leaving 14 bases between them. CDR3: CASARDSANEQFF. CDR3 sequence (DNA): TGTGCCAGCGCCCGGGACTCGGCCAATGAGCAGTTCTTC. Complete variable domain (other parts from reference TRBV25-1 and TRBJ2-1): EADIYQTPRYLVIGTGKKITLECSQTMGHDKMYWYQQDPGMELHLIHYSYGVNSTEKGDLSSESTVSRIRTEHFPLTLESARPSHTSQYLCASARDSANEQFFGPGTRLTVL.

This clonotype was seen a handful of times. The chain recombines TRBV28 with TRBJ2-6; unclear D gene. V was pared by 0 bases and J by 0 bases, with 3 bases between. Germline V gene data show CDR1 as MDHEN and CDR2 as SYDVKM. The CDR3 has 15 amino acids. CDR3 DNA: TGTGCCAGCAGTTTATGGCTCTCTGGGGCCAACGTCCTGACTTTC. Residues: CASSLWLSGANVLTF.

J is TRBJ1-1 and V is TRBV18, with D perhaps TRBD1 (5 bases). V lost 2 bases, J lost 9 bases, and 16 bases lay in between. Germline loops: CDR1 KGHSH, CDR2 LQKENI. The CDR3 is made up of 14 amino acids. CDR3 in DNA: TGTGCCAGCTCACCAGAACAGGCGCCGATCAAAGCTTTCTTT. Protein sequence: CASSPEQAPIKAFF.